This TCR beta chain was recovered during a study of control samples from healthy donors and cancer patients (TCRdb year 2020). The library was made by the immunoSEQ multiplex PCR assay. TCRdb took over this immuneACCESS table, retaining in-frame rearrangements with V and J assigned. Such tables are incomplete; in checked studies, under half of the missing clones stem from an unresolved V gene, and the remainder is unexplained. The sample profile shows 100,000 to 150,000 clones; about nine tenths of them were found once. In total, the top ten clones hold about 1.9% of the sample. The CDR3, from cysteine to phenylalanine, totals 15 residues. The DNA shown is the 45-base CDR3, in frame from base 1. V loses 2 bases, J loses 2 bases, and the germline ends lie 10 bases apart. Via the germline V gene (reference sequence), CDR1 is WNHNN and CDR2 SYGVQD. With regard to this clone: This clone's antigen is unknown. Within one base of it there is no much larger clone, and no base qualities were kept.

The sequencing sample was made of blood. The TCR was taken from a woman aged 45 to 65 in good health. The V and J segments used are TRBV10-1 and TRBJ2-1; no confident D gene assignment can be made. Here the CDR3 is given as CASSEATSTYNEQFF. The DNA sequence is TGCGCCAGCAGTGAGGCGACGTCTACCTACAATGAGCAGTTCTTC.